This TCR beta chain is from a study of OX40 agonist ivuxolimab in advanced cancers. For the study at large: Ivuxolimab, which patients received intravenously every 2 weeks, was dosed at 0.01 to 10 mg/kg. General study results and limits: At 0.1 to 3.0 mg/kg, CD4+ and CD8+ blood T cells expanded clonally by week 6. The study found that CD8+ T cells averaged more expanded clones than CD4+.

Autoimmune disease history or systemic immunosuppression meant exclusion. Germline loops: CDR1 GTSNPN, CDR2 SVGIG (reference sequence). With 0 bases removed from V and 7 bases from J, the gap between germline ends came to 13 bases. The CDR3 sequence is 13 residues long. Some clones are missing from TCRdb's copy, which holds only in-frame ones; the method was immunoSEQ multiplex PCR. Here the sample spans roughly 77,000 clones, about 85% being singletons. A note on this clone: Its antigen remains unidentified.

The sequences come from CD4+ or CD8+ T cells sorted from blood, collected in a trial of the OX40 agonist ivuxolimab. This chain connects TRBV30 to TRBJ2-7, with D possibly being TRBD2 (6 bases). The source of this sequence is an adult with an advanced solid tumor such as melanoma, head and neck, liver or kidney cancer. The CDR3 region is CAWSVNGRGEQYF. In DNA, the CDR3 is TGTGCCTGGAGTGTAAACGGGAGAGGTGAGCAGTACTTC.